This T cell receptor (beta chain) was profiled in a study of shared T cell receptors in the human thymus. V lost 3 bases and J 3 bases, leaving 11 bases between the germline ends. Germline V gene data show CDR1 as MNHEY and CDR2 as SVGAGI. The CDR3 is made up of 14 amino acids. The assay was immunoSEQ multiplex PCR, and TCRdb's table has in-frame clones only and misses some. Among roughly 500,000 clones listed, approximately 78% were seen once. This sample was also put to use in a study of human thymus T cells. That paper adds: Resections were taken during corrective heart surgery, and the thymus tissue came from these. Use of V and J genes seemed skewed within the thymic and blood repertoires. Related research has reported that thymic repertoires overlap highly among unrelated individuals.

The sequenced sample was thymocytes. The chain uses TRBV6-5 and TRBJ1-1; possible D gene TRBD1, 6 bases. The TCR sequence derives from a boy under two years old with a congenital heart defect. The CDR3 sequence: CASSYIKGDTEAFF. In DNA, the CDR3 is TGTGCCAGCAGTTATATTAAGGGGGACACTGAAGCTTTCTTT.